The T cell receptor beta chain under discussion was sequenced for a study of T-cell reconstitution after alpha-beta-depleted transplantation in children (TCRdb year 2016). Background on the whole study: Using TCR repertoire profiling, the study followed T-cell immune reconstitution in a quantitative way in children after TCRalphabeta/CD19-depleted allogeneic hematopoietic cell transplantation. Beyond this particular receptor, the publication reports: Hyperexpanded clone frequencies declined over subsequent months; after one year, T-cell counts and TCRbeta diversity were mostly attributed to newly produced T cells. The high TCRbeta diversity at day 60 in some patients was ascribed to recipient T cells and intrathymic progenitors that had survived conditioning. The apparently early recovery of alphabetaT-cell counts about two months after transplant reportedly depended on only several hundred rapidly expanded clones that came from non-depleted graft cells.

The trim is 6 bases for V and 7 bases for J, with a gap of 9 bases between the germline ends. Taken from the germline V gene, the CDR1 and CDR2 loops are MNHEY and SVGAGI. The CDR3 starts with the cysteine, ends with the phenylalanine, and has 11 residues. Only the CDR3 DNA is retained, 33 bases long and in frame from the first base. The treatment or condition tag for this specimen amounts to: allogeneic hematopoietic cell transplantation with graft depleted of TCRalphabeta T cells and CD19 B cells. TCRalphabeta/CD19-depleted allogeneic hematopoietic cell grafts were given to the transplant recipients, all of whom were children. Details on this clonotype: Its antigen is still unknown. No much larger clone exists at a distance of one base, and base qualities are not known.

The library was obtained by PCR. Reads for this sample came from an Illumina HiSeq 2500. TCR library preparation used molecular barcoding, with unique molecular identifiers applied to normalize quantification of the TCRbeta repertoire. TCRdb reprocessed the public reads (quality trimming at Q25 with fastp, clone calling with MiXCR) and kept in-frame beta chains. Each CDR3 protein appears once, grouped with its most common genes and DNA. For this sample the table gives more than 400,000 distinct CDR3 sequences, of which over 40% were detected only once. The ten biggest clones cover about 30% of the sample.

This material consisted of PBMCs, taken before TCRalphabeta/CD19-depleted stem cell transplant. Recombination joined TRBV6-5 with TRBJ2-5, and the D gene may be TRBD2, 6 bases matching. The source is a girl aged 2-9 years with aplastic anemia, due to receive a stem cell transplant. The CDR3 has the sequence CASSDGGTQYF. The sequenced DNA is TGTGCCAGCAGCGACGGGGGGACCCAGTACTTC.